This T cell receptor (beta chain) came from a study of blood T cell repertoires in COVID-19. Study information: Collection of acute and convalescent COVID-19 samples took place in the United States, Italy and Spain. Nucleic acid was either cDNA or gDNA, and it came from T cells, B-cell-depleted T cells, or PBMCs.

TCRdb keeps only in-frame clones here, not all; method: immunoSEQ multiplex PCR. The sample contains 65,000 to 90,000 clones, approximately 79% of which appear only once. The CDR3 is made up of 14 amino acids. The V and J ends lost 4 bases and 0 bases respectively, with 11 bases between them. Germline V gene data show CDR1 as SQVTM and CDR2 as ANQGSEA. The chain employs TRBV29-1 and TRBJ2-3, with a weak D call TRBD1 (6 bases). The receptor was isolated from a man in his 70s with active or convalescent COVID-19. The sample consisted of peripheral blood. The CDR3, as DNA: TGCAGCGTTGGGGACATCAGGAGCACAGATACGCAGTATTTT. The encoded protein is CSVGDIRSTDTQYF.